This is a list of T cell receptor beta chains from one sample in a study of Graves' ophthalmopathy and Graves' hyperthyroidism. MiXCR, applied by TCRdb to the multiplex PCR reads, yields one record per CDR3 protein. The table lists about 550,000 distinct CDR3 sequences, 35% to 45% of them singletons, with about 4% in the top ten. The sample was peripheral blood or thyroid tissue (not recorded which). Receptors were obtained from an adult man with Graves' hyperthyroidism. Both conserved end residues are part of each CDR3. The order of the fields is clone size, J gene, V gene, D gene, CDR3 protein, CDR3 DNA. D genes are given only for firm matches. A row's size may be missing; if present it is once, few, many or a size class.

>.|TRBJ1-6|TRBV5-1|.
CASSPRTPDNSPLHF
TGCGCCAGCAGCCCCAGAACCCCTGATAATTCACCCCTCCACTTT
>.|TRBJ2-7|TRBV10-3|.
CAITYGTGNHEQYF
TGTGCCATCACATACGGGACGGGGAACCACGAGCAGTACTTC
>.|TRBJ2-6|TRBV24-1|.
CATSDPGTGANVLTF
TGTGCCACCAGTGACCCCGGGACAGGGGCCAACGTCCTGACTTTC
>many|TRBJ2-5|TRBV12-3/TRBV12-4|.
CASSRAGLEETQYF
TGTGCCAGCAGCCGCGCCGGATTGGAGGAGACCCAGTACTTC
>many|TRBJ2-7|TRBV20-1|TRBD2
CSAGTSGGPETYEQYF
TGCAGTGCCGGGACTAGCGGGGGGCCAGAAACCTACGAGCAGTACTTC
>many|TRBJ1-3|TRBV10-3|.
CAISEGVGEGRSSGNTIYF
TGTGCCATCAGTGAAGGAGTAGGCGAGGGACGGAGCTCTGGAAACACCATATATTTT
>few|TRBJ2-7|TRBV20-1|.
CSARETELNEQYF
TGCAGTGCAAGGGAGACAGAACTAAACGAGCAGTACTTC
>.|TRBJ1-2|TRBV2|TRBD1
CASSRTGTGGYTF
TGTGCCAGCAGCCGGACAGGGACTGGTGGCTACACCTTC
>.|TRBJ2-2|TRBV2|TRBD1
CASREMDRGTGELFF
TGTGCCAGCAGGGAGATGGACAGGGGCACCGGGGAGCTGTTTTTT
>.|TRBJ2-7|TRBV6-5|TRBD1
CASSRQGAREQYF
TGTGCCAGCTCAAGGCAGGGGGCCAGAGAGCAGTACTTC
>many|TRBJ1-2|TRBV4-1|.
CASSQETSREHYGYTF
TGCGCCAGCAGCCAAGAGACGAGTAGGGAACACTATGGCTACACCTTC
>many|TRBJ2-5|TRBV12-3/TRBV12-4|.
CASSWTQVQETQYF
TGTGCCAGCAGTTGGACCCAGGTTCAAGAGACCCAGTACTTC
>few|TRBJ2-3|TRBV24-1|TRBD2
CATSDRTSESTDTQYF
TGTGCCACCAGTGATCGGACTAGCGAAAGCACAGATACGCAGTATTTT
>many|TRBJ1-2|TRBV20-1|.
CSAQGRGIVYGYTF
TGCAGTGCCCAGGGGAGGGGGATAGTGTATGGCTACACCTTC
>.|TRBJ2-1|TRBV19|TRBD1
CASSTGTGAPPYNEQFF
TGTGCCAGTAGTACAGGGACAGGGGCTCCGCCGTACAATGAGCAGTTCTTC
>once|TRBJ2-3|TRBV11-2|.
CASSLTGKDTQYF
TGTGCCAGCAGCTTAACGGGAAAAGATACGCAGTATTTT
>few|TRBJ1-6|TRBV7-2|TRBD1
CASSHDRGREPLHF
TGTGCCAGCAGCCACGACAGGGGGCGCGAGCCCCTCCACTTT
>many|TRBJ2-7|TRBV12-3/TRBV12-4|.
CASSLRVSSYEQYF
TGTGCCAGCAGTTTACGGGTGAGCTCCTACGAGCAGTACTTC
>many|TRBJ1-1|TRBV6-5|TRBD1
CASRPPRDRPNTEAFF
TGTGCCAGCAGGCCGCCCCGGGACAGACCGAACACTGAAGCTTTCTTT
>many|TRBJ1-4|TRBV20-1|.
CSASRHGPGGEKLFF
TGCAGTGCTAGTCGACATGGACCCGGGGGTGAAAAACTGTTTTTT
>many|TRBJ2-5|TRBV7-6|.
CASSLAGGTGWETQYF
TGTGCCAGCAGCTTAGCCGGTGGTACCGGGTGGGAGACCCAGTACTTC
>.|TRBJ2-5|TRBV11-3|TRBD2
CANSKAGTSGGGMETQYF
TGTGCCAACAGCAAAGCGGGTACTAGCGGGGGGGGAATGGAGACCCAGTACTTC
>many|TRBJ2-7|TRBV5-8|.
CASSLEGMRQSYEQYF
TGTGCCAGCAGCTTGGAGGGGATGCGTCAGAGCTACGAGCAGTACTTC
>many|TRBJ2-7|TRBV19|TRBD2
CASSVTSIYEQYF
TGTGCCAGTAGTGTGACTAGCATCTACGAGCAGTACTTC
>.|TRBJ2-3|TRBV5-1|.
CASKRGVGTDTQYF
TGCGCCAGCAAGAGGGGAGTGGGAACAGATACGCAGTATTTT
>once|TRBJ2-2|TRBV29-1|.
CSVDRGGGELFF
TGCAGCGTTGATAGGGGCGGCGGGGAGCTGTTTTTT
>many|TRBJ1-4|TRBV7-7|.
CASSAGPGEKLFF
TGTGCTAGCAGTGCAGGGCCGGGGGAAAAACTGTTTTTT
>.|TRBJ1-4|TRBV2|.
CASSAQPQGTTNEKLFF
TGTGCCAGCAGTGCGCAGCCTCAGGGAACAACTAATGAAAAACTGTTTTTT
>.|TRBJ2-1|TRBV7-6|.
CASSLLGSYNEQFF
TGTGCCAGCAGCCTTCTGGGCAGCTACAATGAGCAGTTCTTC
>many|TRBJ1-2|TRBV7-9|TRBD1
CASSSGTVLDYGYTF
TGTGCCAGCAGCTCCGGGACAGTTCTAGACTATGGCTACACCTTC
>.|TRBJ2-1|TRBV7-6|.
CASSLTYEQFF
TGTGCCAGCAGCTTAACGTATGAGCAGTTCTTC
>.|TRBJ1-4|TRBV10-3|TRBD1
CASSIGTAATNEKLFF
TGTGCCAGCAGTATTGGGACAGCCGCAACTAATGAAAAACTGTTTTTT
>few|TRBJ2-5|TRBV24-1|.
CATSDFGGSGQYF
TGTGCCACCAGTGATTTCGGAGGGAGCGGACAGTACTTC
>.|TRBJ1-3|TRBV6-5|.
CASSEARGNTIYF
TGTGCCAGCAGTGAAGCAAGGGGAAACACCATATATTTT